This TCR beta chain emerged from a study of chemoradiotherapy in HPV16-positive cancers. On this clone: What it binds is unknown.

TCRdb's copy holds only in-frame clones and misses some; the assay was immunoSEQ multiplex PCR. This table holds thousands of clones, roughly four fifths found once. Study-level findings and limits: For HPV16-positive patients, expanding HPV-responsive T cells associated with longer recurrence-free survival. Candidate HPV-specific clones and E7-related TCR motifs grew in tumor during treatment. Functional assays defining HPV-specific T cells used only two HPV16-positive patients.

Samples were taken several times over chemoradiotherapy. The CDR3 contains 16 residues. The receptor's source is a human donor with HPV-associated anogenital cancer. The source material was tumor tissue, sampled from a patient who underwent chemoradiotherapy. The V and J genes are TRBV21-1 and TRBJ2-2; the table's TRBD1 call for D was not verified on the DNA. TRBV21-1 is a documented pseudogene. The CDR3 loop is CASSKGGQGGTGELFF. CDR3 DNA: TGTGCCAGCAGCAAAGGGGGACAGGGAGGAACCGGGGAGCTGTTTTTT.